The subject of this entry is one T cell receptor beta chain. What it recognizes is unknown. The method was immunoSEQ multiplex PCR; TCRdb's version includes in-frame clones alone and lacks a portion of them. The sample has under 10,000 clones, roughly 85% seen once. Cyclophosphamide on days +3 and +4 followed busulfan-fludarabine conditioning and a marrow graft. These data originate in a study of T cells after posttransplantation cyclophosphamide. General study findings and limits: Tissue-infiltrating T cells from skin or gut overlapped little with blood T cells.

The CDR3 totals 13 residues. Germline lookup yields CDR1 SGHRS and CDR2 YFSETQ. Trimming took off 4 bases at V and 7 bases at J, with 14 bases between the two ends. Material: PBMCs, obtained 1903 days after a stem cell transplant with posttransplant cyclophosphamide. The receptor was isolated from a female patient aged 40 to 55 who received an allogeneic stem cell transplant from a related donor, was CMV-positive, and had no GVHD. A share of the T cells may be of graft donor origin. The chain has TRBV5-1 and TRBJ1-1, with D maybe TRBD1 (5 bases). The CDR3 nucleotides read TGCGCCAGCAGCCCCGCGGGGGTTTATGAAGCTTTCTTT. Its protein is CASSPAGVYEAFF.